This passage covers 30 T cell receptor beta chains from one sample sequenced in a study of blood T cell repertoires in COVID-19. Here immunoSEQ multiplex PCR was the method, and the copy in TCRdb shows in-frame clones only, minus some. The sample has 90,000 to 120,000 clones, 75% to 90% seen once. Material for sequencing was peripheral blood. The receptors come from a man between 60 and 70 years old with acute or convalescent COVID-19.

V gene TRBV19 combines with J gene TRBJ1-6; 8 nucleotides match TRBD1. The CDR3 has 17 residues. The V segment lost 0 bases and the J segment 4 bases; nucleotides outside the gene matches: 5. The germline V gene encodes CDR1 LNHDA and CDR2 SQIVND (reference sequence). CDR3 DNA: TGTGCCAGTAGTATAGATCTGCGGGACAGGTATAATTCACCCCTCCACTTT. It is translated as CASSIDLRDRYNSPLHF.

The chain combines TRBV2 with TRBJ2-5; possible D gene TRBD1, 6 bases. Germline loops: CDR1 SNHLY, CDR2 FYNNEI. This CDR3 contains 13 residues. Trimming cost V 6 bases and J 5 bases, with 13 bases left between them. For the CDR3, the DNA is TGTGCCAGCAGCCTTAACCAGGGGGAGACCCAGTACTTC. It specifies CASSLNQGETQYF.

J is TRBJ2-7 and V is TRBV6-5, with 10 bases matching TRBD2. The ends lost 6 bases at V and 0 bases at J; junction bases unmatched: 5. The CDR3 totals 15 residues. Per germline, CDR1 MNHEY and CDR2 SVGAGI. DNA of the CDR3: TGTGCCAGCAGCCCGTCTAGCGGGAGCTCCTACGAGCAGTACTTC. Translating it yields CASSPSSGSSYEQYF.

CDR3 amino acids: CASSLRSGRAKAGELFF. The CDR3 bases are TGTGCCAGCAGTTTAAGGAGCGGGAGGGCCAAGGCCGGGGAGCTGTTTTTT. The chain combines TRBV28 with TRBJ2-2, with 10 bases identical to TRBD2. The J segment lost 6 bases and the V segment lost 2 bases, leaving 9 bases of the junction unmatched. Germline V gene data show CDR1 as MDHEN and CDR2 as SYDVKM. CDR3 length equals 17 residues.

This clone is a singleton in its sample. The V and J genes are TRBV18 and TRBJ1-1; 12 bases map to TRBD1. The CDR3 extends over 16 amino acids. Germline CDR1 is KGHSH and CDR2 is LQKENI. With V trimmed by 0 bases and J by 7 bases, 6 bases remained unmatched. CDR3 residues: CASSPPKGTGGDEAFF. The CDR3 DNA follows: TGTGCCAGCTCACCACCGAAGGGGACAGGGGGCGATGAAGCTTTCTTT.

J is TRBJ2-2 and V is TRBV28; 8 bases are shared with TRBD2. V was clipped by 6 bases and J by 4 bases; unmatched bases: 4. CDR1 MDHEN and CDR2 SYDVKM come from the germline V gene. The CDR3 covers 14 residues. CDR3 nucleotides: TGTGCCAGCAGCCGGACTAGCCTCACCGGGGAGCTGTTTTTT. It encodes CASSRTSLTGELFF.

This clone was detected a few times. This chain uses TRBV7-8 with TRBJ1-5; 7 bases are shared with TRBD1. The germline CDR1 and CDR2 sequences are SGHVS and FQNEAQ. This CDR3 has 15 residues. Germline trimming cut 1 base from V and 5 bases from J; bases unmatched to any gene: 5. The DNA for the CDR3 is TGTGCCAGCAGCTTAGGAACAGGGGCTCATCAGCCCCAGCATTTT. It codes for CASSLGTGAHQPQHF.

This chain links TRBV2 with TRBJ2-2, with 9 bases fitting TRBD1. The CDR3 length is 14 residues. From germline, CDR1 is SNHLY and CDR2 FYNNEI. After removal of 6 bases from V and 10 bases from J, the junction contained 9 bases not matched to a gene. This CDR3 is CASRGQGLTSELFF. DNA of the CDR3: TGTGCCAGCAGGGGACAGGGCCTCACGTCGGAGCTGTTTTTT.

The chain has TRBV27 and TRBJ2-3, with 7 bases identical to TRBD1. The V gene end was trimmed by 6 bases and the J gene end by 0 bases; junction bases not matched to a gene: 6. The CDR3 sequence is 15 residues long. Germline CDR1 reads MNHEY; CDR2 reads SMNVEV (reference sequence). CDR3 nucleotide sequence: TGTGCCAGCAGCCCCAGGGGGTTAAGCACAGATACGCAGTATTTT. Its protein is CASSPRGLSTDTQYF.

This clone has only a few counts. J is TRBJ1-1 and V is TRBV9, with D perhaps matching TRBD1 (6 bases). With 7 bases removed from V and 4 bases from J, the gap between germline ends came to 17 bases. The CDR3 sequence is 14 residues long. Germline V gives CDR1 SGDLS, CDR2 YYNGEE. This chain's CDR3 is CASGGREGGTEAFF. The CDR3 DNA sequence: TGTGCCAGCGGTGGCAGGGAAGGGGGCACTGAAGCTTTCTTT. Supplemented by reference TRBV9 and TRBJ1-1, the full variable domain reads DSGVTQTPKHLITATGQRVTLRCSPRSGDLSVYWYQQSLDQGLQFLIQYYNGEERAKGNILERFSAQQFPDLHSELNLSSLELGDSALYFCASGGREGGTEAFFGQGTRLTVV.

The chain joins TRBV5-4 to TRBJ2-1, with TRBD2 matching 12 bases. From germline, CDR1 is SGHNT and CDR2 YYREEE (reference sequence). The length of the CDR3 is 17 residues. V shed 4 bases, J shed 9 bases, and the junction held 14 bases outside the gene matches. CDR3 in DNA: TGTGCCAGCAGCCATCCCGCCCAGACTAGCGGGAGAGGTGAGCAGTTCTTC. The encoded protein is CASSHPAQTSGRGEQFF.

The chain uses TRBV19 and TRBJ1-3, with TRBD1 matching 11 bases. The germline V gene has CDR1 LNHDA and CDR2 SQIVND (reference sequence). V was clipped by 4 bases and J by 0 bases; unmatched bases: 5. The CDR3 runs to 17 residues. CDR3 sequence: CASSRGTGGASGNTIYF. In nucleotides, the CDR3 is TGTGCCAGTAGTAGAGGGACAGGGGGTGCCTCTGGAAACACCATATATTTT.

The CDR3 bases are TGTGCCAGCTCACCACCTAGGGGACAGGCAACAATCCAAGAGACCCAGTACTTC. Amino acid sequence: CASSPPRGQATIQETQYF. V and J are TRBV18 and TRBJ2-5, with 8 bases that match TRBD1. CDR3 length: 18 residues. With V trimmed by 0 bases and J by 1 base, 10 bases remained unmatched. Germline CDR1 KGHSH, CDR2 LQKENI.

The V and J genes are TRBV9 and TRBJ2-4; a possible D gene is TRBD2 (6 bases). From germline, CDR1 is SGDLS and CDR2 YYNGEE. V shed 4 bases and J shed 0 bases, with 11 bases lying between them. The length of the CDR3 is 15 residues. CDR3 nucleotides: TGTGCCAGCAGCTCCCGGGGGTTAGCCAAAAACATTCAGTACTTC. Translating it yields CASSSRGLAKNIQYF.

This chain uses TRBV11-3 with TRBJ2-2; D might be TRBD2 (6 bases). Trimming took 2 bases from V and 7 from J, leaving 20 bases between them. CDR3 length: 17 residues. The germline CDR1 and CDR2 sequences are SGHNT and YENEEA. In nucleotides, the CDR3 is TGTGCCAGCAGCTTAAGCTCACTAGCTTATCCCGGCGGGGAGCTGTTTTTT. The encoded protein is CASSLSSLAYPGGELFF.

This clone has only one observation. The J gene is TRBJ1-1, the V gene TRBV5-5; 7 nucleotides match TRBD1. V gave up 2 bases and J gave up 5 bases; unmatched junction bases: 9. There are 15 residues in the CDR3. The germline gives CDR1 SGHKS, CDR2 YYEKEE (reference sequence). CDR3: CASSFTGDFTTEAFF. CDR3 in DNA: TGTGCCAGCAGCTTTACAGGGGATTTCACGACTGAAGCTTTCTTT. Full variable domain (missing parts from reference TRBV5-5 and TRBJ1-1): DAGVTQSPTHLIKTRGQQVTLRCSPISGHKSVSWYQQVLGQGPQFIFQYYEKEERGRGNFPDRFSARQFPNYSSELNVNALLLGDSALYLCASSFTGDFTTEAFFGQGTRLTVV.

This sequence joins TRBV5-1 and TRBJ2-5; 10 positions agree with TRBD1. The CDR3 runs 14 residues. CDR1 and CDR2 (germline): SGHRS, YFSETQ. V gave up 5 bases and J gave up 5 bases; unmatched junction bases: 6. The CDR3 protein is CASSSGTGVETQYF. As DNA, the CDR3 is TGCGCCAGCAGTTCGGGGACAGGGGTTGAGACCCAGTACTTC.

The chain couples TRBV2 to TRBJ1-2; 9 bases are a match to TRBD1. J gave up 8 bases and V 6 bases, and 7 bases lay outside the gene matches. The CDR3 totals 13 residues. Per the germline V gene, CDR1 is SNHLY and CDR2 is FYNNEI. The CDR3 region is CASRGTGRRGYTF. DNA for the CDR3: TGTGCCAGCAGGGGGACAGGGCGGCGCGGCTACACCTTC.

This chain joins TRBV4-3 and TRBJ1-2, with D unresolved. In germline, CDR1 is LGHNA, CDR2 YSLEER. The V gene lost 0 bases and the J gene lost 5 bases, with 16 bases spanning the gap. CDR3 size: 16 residues. CDR3 sequence (DNA): TGCGCCAGCAGCCAAGAGTCGGCAGGTGGCGTATATGGCTACACCTTC. This translates into CASSQESAGGVYGYTF.

V and J are TRBV27 and TRBJ2-3; 7 bases align to TRBD2. CDR1 MNHEY and CDR2 SMNVEV come from the germline V gene (reference sequence). J was trimmed by 6 bases and V by 6 bases; bases with no gene match: 9. The CDR3 runs to 14 residues. CDR3 region: CASSRSGIVDTQYF. DNA for the CDR3: TGTGCCAGCAGCCGGAGCGGGATAGTTGATACGCAGTATTTT.

This clone was observed a handful of times. The chain joins TRBV28 to TRBJ2-2; D is perhaps TRBD2 (5 bases). The CDR3 has 14 amino acids. CDR1 is MDHEN, CDR2 SYDVKM, per germline. V was shortened by 6 bases and J by 5 bases, with 13 bases between the two germline ends. CDR3 sequence: CASRDWSMTGELFF. CDR3 DNA sequence: TGTGCCAGCAGGGACTGGTCTATGACCGGGGAGCTGTTTTTT. Drawing the rest from reference TRBV28 and TRBJ2-2, the complete variable domain is DVKVTQSSRYLVKRTGEKVFLECVQDMDHENMFWYRQDPGLGLRLIYFSYDVKMKEKGDIPEGYSVSREKKERFSLILESASTNQTSMYLCASRDWSMTGELFFGEGSRLTVL.

This chain links TRBV28 with TRBJ2-2; D is unclear. V was pared by 5 bases and J by 1 base, with 11 bases between. Germline CDR1 MDHEN, CDR2 SYDVKM. The CDR3 runs 15 residues. CDR3 in DNA: TGTGCCAGCAGTCCCACTCCGGGGAACACCGGGGAGCTGTTTTTT. The encoded protein is CASSPTPGNTGELFF.

The chain employs TRBV9 and TRBJ1-1; D uncertain. Germline assignment: CDR1 SGDLS and CDR2 YYNGEE. This CDR3 spans 14 amino acids. The germline V and J ends were trimmed by 0 bases and 4 bases, with 10 bases remaining between them. CDR3 residues: CASSVAPKLTEAFF. The DNA for the CDR3 is TGTGCCAGCAGCGTAGCACCCAAGCTCACTGAAGCTTTCTTT.

The gene calls are TRBV11-3 and TRBJ2-5; 9 bases agree with TRBD2. The CDR3 extends over 15 amino acids. Germline CDR1 is SGHNT and CDR2 is YENEEA. J gave up 5 bases and V 1 base, and 5 bases lay outside the gene matches. CDR3 loop: CASSLVLAGAETQYF. In nucleotides, the CDR3 is TGTGCCAGCAGCTTAGTGTTAGCGGGAGCGGAGACCCAGTACTTC.

J is TRBJ2-3 and V is TRBV9; D is undetermined. This CDR3 comprises 14 residues. Trimming removed 4 bases from V and 0 bases from J, with 9 bases in between. Looked up from germline, CDR1 is SGDLS and CDR2 is YYNGEE. In nucleotides, the CDR3 is TGTGCCAGCAGCTTTGGGCCTAGCACAGATACGCAGTATTTT. Encoded protein: CASSFGPSTDTQYF. Looking up the rest from reference TRBV9 and TRBJ2-3 gives the full variable domain: DSGVTQTPKHLITATGQRVTLRCSPRSGDLSVYWYQQSLDQGLQFLIQYYNGEERAKGNILERFSAQQFPDLHSELNLSSLELGDSALYFCASSFGPSTDTQYFGPGTRLTVL.

Here the CDR3 DNA reads TGTGCCAGCAGTTACCATGACAGGGGGCGGCAGGCCACCTTC. Translating it yields CASSYHDRGRQATF. The J gene is TRBJ1-2, the V gene TRBV6-5; 10 bases are a match to TRBD1. Germline V lookup: CDR1 MNHEY, CDR2 SVGAGI. V lost 2 bases, J lost 13 bases, and 10 bases stayed unmatched. CDR3 size: 14 residues.

The rearrangement joins TRBV7-2 to TRBJ1-5, with 7 bases aligning to TRBD1. The CDR3 covers 16 residues. Losses at the gene ends were 5 bases for V and 1 base for J; bases not matched to a gene: 8. CDR1 SGHTA and CDR2 FQGNSA come from the germline V gene. DNA for the CDR3: TGTGCCAGCAGCCTCAACAGGGGCGGGAGCAATCAGCCCCAGCATTTT. It is translated as CASSLNRGGSNQPQHF.

This chain connects TRBV11-2 to TRBJ2-7, with no clear D. The length of the CDR3 is 13 residues. Germline V gene sequence: CDR1 SGHAT, CDR2 FQNNGV. Trimming removed 6 bases at V and 1 base at J, with 10 bases between. In DNA form, the CDR3 reads TGTGCCAGCAGGGATGACGGGTCCTACGAGCAGTACTTC. This encodes CASRDDGSYEQYF.

This rearrangement joins TRBV15 to TRBJ2-5; TRBD1 might be the D (6 bases). The length of the CDR3 is 14 residues. CDR1 and CDR2 (germline): LNHNV, YYDKDF (reference sequence). Trimming took off 0 bases at V and 4 bases at J, with 9 bases between the two ends. CDR3 region: CATSRDRGPETQYF. CDR3 in DNA: TGTGCCACCAGCAGAGACAGGGGACCAGAGACCCAGTACTTC.

The CDR3 DNA reads TGTGCCAGCAGTCCGGGGAACTATGGCTACACCTTC. As protein: CASSPGNYGYTF. The chain employs TRBV25-1 and TRBJ1-2; unclear D gene. Germline loops: CDR1 MGHDK, CDR2 SYGVNS. V was shortened by 5 bases and J by 2 bases, with 6 bases between the two germline ends. The CDR3 length is 12 residues.